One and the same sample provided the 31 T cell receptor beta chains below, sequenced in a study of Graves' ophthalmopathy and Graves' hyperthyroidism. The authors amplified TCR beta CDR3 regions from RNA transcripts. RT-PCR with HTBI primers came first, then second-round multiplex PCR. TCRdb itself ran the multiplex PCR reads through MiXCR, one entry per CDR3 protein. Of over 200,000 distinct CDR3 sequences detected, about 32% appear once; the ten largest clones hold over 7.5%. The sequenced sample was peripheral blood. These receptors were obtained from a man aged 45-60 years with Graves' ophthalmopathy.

The CDR3 nucleotides read TGTGCCAGCAGTCACCGGGACAGAGGCTATGGCTACACCTTC. This encodes CASSHRDRGYGYTF. The V and J genes are TRBV6-5 and TRBJ1-2; 7 bases are a match to TRBD1. Germline CDR1 MNHEY, CDR2 SVGAGI. This CDR3 is built from 14 residues. Trimming at V came to 5 bases and at J to 4 bases, leaving 7 bases not matched to a gene.

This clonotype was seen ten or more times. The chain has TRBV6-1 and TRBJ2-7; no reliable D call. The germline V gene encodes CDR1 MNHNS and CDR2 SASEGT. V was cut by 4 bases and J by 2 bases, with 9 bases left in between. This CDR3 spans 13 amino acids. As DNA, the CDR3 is TGTGCCAGCAGTGTCAGCAGCCCCTACGAGCAGTACTTC. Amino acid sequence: CASSVSSPYEQYF.

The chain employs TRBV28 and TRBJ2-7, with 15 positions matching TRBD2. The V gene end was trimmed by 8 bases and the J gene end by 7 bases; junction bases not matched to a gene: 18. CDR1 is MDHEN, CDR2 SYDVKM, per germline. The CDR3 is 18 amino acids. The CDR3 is CASGSPGLAGGGGWEQYF. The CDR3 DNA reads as TGTGCCAGCGGGAGTCCGGGACTAGCGGGAGGCGGGGGTTGGGAGCAGTACTTC.

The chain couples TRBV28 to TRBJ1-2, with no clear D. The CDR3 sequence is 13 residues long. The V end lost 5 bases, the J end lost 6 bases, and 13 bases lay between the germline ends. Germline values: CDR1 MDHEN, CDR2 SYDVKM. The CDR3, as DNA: TGTGCCAGCAGTATTACGGGCCGGGATGGCTACACCTTC. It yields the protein CASSITGRDGYTF.

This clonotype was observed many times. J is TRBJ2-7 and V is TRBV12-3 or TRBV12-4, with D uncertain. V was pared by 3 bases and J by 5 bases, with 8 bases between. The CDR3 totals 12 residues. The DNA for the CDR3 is TGTGCCAGCAGTTTCACTGGGGACGAGCAGTACTTC. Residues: CASSFTGDEQYF.

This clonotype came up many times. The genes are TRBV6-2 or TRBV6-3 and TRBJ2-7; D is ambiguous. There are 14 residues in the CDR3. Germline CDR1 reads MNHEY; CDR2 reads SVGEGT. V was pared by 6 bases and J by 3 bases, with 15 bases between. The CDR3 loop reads CASRTTDQNYEQYF. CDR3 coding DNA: TGTGCCAGCAGAACTACGGACCAAAACTACGAGCAGTACTTC.

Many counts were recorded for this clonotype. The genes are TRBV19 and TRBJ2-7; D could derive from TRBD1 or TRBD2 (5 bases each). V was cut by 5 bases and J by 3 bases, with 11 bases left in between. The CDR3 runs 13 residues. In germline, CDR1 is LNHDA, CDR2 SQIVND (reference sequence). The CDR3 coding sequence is TGTGCCAGTAGTTCCGAGGGGTTCTACGAGCAGTACTTC. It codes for CASSSEGFYEQYF.

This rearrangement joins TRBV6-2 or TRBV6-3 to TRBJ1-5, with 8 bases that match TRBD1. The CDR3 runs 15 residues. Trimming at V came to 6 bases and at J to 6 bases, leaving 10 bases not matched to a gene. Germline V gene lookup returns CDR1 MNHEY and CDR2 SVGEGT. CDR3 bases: TGTGCCAGCAGCCAAGGACAGGGAATCCGTCAGCCCCAGCATTTT. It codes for CASSQGQGIRQPQHF.

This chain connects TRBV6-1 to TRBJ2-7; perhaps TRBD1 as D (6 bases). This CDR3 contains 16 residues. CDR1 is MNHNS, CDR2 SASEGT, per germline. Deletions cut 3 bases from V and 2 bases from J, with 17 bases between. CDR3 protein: CASSEAGVVVPYEQYF. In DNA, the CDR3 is TGTGCCAGCAGTGAGGCAGGGGTTGTGGTGCCCTACGAGCAGTACTTC.

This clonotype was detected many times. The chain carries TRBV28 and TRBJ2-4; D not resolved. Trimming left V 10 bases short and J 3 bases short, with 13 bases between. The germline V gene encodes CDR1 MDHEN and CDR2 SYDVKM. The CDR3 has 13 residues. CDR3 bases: TGTGCCACCCCTGACACCCTCAAAAACATTCAGTACTTC. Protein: CATPDTLKNIQYF.

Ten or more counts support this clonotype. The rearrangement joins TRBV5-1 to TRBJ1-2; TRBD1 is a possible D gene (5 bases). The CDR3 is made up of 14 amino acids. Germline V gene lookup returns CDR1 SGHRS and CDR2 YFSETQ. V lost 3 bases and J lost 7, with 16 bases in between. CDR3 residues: CASSSHPTDAGYTF. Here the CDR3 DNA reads TGCGCCAGCAGCTCCCACCCGACAGACGCTGGCTACACCTTC.

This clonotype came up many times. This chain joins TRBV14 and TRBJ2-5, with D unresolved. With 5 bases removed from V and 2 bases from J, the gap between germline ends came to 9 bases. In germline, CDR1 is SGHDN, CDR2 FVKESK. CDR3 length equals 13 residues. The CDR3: CASSTHLQETQYF. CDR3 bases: TGTGCCAGCAGCACCCACCTGCAAGAGACCCAGTACTTC.

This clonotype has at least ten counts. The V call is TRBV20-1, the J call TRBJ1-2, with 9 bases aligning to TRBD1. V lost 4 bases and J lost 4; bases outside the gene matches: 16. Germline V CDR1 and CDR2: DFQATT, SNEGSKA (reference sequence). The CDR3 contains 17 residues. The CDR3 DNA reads TGCAGTGCTACCCCTAGTTCCTACGGACAGGGGATCTATGGCTACACCTTC. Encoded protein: CSATPSSYGQGIYGYTF.

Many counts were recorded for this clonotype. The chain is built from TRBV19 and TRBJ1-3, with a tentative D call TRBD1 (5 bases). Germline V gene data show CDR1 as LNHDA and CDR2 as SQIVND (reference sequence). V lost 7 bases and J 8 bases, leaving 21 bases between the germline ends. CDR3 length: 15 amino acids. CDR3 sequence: CASTPLAGFGDTIYF. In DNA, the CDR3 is TGTGCCAGTACCCCCCTGGCAGGGTTCGGAGACACCATATATTTT.

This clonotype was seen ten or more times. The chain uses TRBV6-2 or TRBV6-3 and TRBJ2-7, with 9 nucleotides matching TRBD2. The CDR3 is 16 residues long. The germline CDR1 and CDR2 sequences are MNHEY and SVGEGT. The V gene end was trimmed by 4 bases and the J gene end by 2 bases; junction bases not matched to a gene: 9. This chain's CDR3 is CASSLPVSGSAYEQYF. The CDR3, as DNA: TGTGCCAGCAGTTTGCCTGTTAGCGGGAGCGCCTACGAGCAGTACTTC.

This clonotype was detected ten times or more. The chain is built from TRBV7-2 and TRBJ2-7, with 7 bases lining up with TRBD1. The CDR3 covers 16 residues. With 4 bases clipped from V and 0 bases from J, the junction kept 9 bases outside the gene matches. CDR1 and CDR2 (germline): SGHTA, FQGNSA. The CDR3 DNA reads TGTGCCAGCAGCTCCGACCGGACAGGAAGCTCCTACGAGCAGTACTTC. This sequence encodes CASSSDRTGSSYEQYF.

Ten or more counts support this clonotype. The CDR3 spells CASRGTSGSYEQYF. In DNA, the CDR3 is TGTGCCAGCCGGGGGACTAGCGGGAGTTACGAGCAGTACTTC. The rearrangement uses TRBV12-3 or TRBV12-4 and TRBJ2-7, with 14 positions matching TRBD2. The CDR3 is 14 residues long. J was trimmed by 4 bases and V by 8 bases; bases with no gene match: 4.

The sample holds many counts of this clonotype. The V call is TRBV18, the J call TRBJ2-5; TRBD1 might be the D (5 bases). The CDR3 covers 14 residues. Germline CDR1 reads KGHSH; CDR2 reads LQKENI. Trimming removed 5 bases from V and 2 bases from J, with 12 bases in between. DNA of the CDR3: TGTGCCAGCTCATCAAGCCGACAGCAAGAGACCCAGTACTTC. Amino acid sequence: CASSSSRQQETQYF.

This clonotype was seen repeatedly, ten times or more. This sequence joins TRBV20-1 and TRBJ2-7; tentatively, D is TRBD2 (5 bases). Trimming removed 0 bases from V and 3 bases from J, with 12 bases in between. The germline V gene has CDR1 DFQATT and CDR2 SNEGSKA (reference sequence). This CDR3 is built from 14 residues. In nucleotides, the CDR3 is TGCAGTGCTAGAGATCCGGGGAGAGGCTACGAGCAGTACTTC. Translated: CSARDPGRGYEQYF.

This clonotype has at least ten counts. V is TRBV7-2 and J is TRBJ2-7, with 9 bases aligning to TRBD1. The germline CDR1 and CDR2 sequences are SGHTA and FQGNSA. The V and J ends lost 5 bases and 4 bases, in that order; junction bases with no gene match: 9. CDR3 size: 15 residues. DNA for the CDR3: TGTGCCAGCAGCCCCTCCGGGACAGGGATTTACGAGCAGTACTTC. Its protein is CASSPSGTGIYEQYF.

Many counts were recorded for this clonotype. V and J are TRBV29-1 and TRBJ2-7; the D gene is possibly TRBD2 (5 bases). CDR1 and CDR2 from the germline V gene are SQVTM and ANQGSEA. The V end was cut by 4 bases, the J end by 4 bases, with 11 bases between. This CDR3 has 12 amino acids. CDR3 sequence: CSVARGPYEQYF. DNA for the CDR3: TGCAGCGTTGCGAGAGGGCCTTACGAGCAGTACTTC.

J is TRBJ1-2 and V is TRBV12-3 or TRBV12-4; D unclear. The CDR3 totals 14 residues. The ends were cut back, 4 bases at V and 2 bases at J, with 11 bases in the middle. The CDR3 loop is CASSWRRPNYGYTF. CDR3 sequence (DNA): TGTGCCAGCAGTTGGAGAAGACCGAACTATGGCTACACCTTC.

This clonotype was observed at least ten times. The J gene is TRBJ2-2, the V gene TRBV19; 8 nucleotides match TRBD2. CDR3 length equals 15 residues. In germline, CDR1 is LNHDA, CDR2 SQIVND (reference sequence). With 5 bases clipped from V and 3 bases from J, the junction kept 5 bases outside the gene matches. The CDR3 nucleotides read TGTGCCAGTAGTGTCGGGAGGGCGGACACCGGGGAGCTGTTTTTT. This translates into CASSVGRADTGELFF.

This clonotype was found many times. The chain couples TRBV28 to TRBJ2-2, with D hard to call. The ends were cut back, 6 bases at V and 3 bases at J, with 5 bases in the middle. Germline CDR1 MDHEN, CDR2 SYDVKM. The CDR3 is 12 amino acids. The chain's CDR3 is CASSWDTGELFF. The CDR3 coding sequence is TGTGCCAGCAGCTGGGACACCGGGGAGCTGTTTTTT. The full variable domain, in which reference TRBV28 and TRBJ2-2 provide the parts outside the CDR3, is DVKVTQSSRYLVKRTGEKVFLECVQDMDHENMFWYRQDPGLGLRLIYFSYDVKMKEKGDIPEGYSVSREKKERFSLILESASTNQTSMYLCASSWDTGELFFGEGSRLTVL.

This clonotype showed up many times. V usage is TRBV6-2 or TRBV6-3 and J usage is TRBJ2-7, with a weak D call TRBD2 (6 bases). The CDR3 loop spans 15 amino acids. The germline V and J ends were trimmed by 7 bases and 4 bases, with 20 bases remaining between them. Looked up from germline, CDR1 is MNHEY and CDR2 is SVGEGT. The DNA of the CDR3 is TGTGCCAGCACCGGAGCGCGAGGTGGGGGGTACGAGCAGTACTTC. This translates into CASTGARGGGYEQYF.

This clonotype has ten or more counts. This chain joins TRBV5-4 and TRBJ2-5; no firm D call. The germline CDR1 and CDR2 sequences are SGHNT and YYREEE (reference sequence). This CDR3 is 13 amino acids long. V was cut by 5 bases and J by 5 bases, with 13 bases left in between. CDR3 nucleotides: TGTGCCAGCAGTCCTCAACAATCGGAGACCCAGTACTTC. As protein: CASSPQQSETQYF.

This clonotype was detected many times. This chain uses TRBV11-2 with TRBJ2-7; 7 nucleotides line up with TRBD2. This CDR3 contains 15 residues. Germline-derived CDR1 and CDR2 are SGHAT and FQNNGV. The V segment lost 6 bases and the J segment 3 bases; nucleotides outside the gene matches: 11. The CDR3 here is CASSPGEGINYEQYF. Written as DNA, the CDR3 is TGTGCCAGCAGTCCCGGGGAGGGTATAAACTACGAGCAGTACTTC.

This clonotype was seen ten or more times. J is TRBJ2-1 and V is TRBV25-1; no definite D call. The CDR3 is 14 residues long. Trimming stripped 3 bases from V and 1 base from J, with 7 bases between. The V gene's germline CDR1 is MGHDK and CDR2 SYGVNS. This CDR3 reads CASSDSPSYNEQFF. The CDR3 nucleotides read TGTGCCAGCAGTGATAGTCCATCCTACAATGAGCAGTTCTTC.

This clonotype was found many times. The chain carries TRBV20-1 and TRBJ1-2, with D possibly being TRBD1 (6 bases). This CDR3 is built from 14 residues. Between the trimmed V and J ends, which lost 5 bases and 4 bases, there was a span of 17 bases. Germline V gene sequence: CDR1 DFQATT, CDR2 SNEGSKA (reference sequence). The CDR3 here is CSAPRQVQGYGYTF. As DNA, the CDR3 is TGCAGTGCTCCTCGACAGGTTCAAGGCTATGGCTACACCTTC.

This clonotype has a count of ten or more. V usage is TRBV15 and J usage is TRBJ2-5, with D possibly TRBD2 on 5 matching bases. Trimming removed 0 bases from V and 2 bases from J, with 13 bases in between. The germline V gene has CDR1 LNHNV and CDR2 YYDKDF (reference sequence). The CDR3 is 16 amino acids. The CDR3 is CATSRERVWDQETQYF. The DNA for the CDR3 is TGTGCCACCAGCAGAGAGAGGGTATGGGATCAAGAGACCCAGTACTTC.

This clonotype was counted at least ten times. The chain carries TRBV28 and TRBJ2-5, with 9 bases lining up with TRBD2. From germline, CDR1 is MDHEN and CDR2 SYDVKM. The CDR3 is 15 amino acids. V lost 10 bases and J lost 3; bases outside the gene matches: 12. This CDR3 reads CATSIGSSGEETQYF. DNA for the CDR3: TGTGCCACCTCGATAGGTTCTAGCGGGGAAGAGACCCAGTACTTC.